This is a list of T cell receptor beta chains from one sample in a study of CD8 T cells in ankylosing spondylitis. TCRdb re-called the 5' RACE reads with MiXCR, one entry per CDR3 protein. The table shows approximately 240,000 distinct CDR3 sequences, with roughly 10% occurring only once. Sequencing was done on a sample of blood, either unsorted or a sorted T cell fraction (not recorded which). All receptors come from a male donor with ankylosing spondylitis or in good health (not recorded which). The CDR3 runs from the conserved cysteine through the conserved F or W. Each record gives: clone size, D gene, J gene, V gene, CDR3 DNA, CDR3 protein. A D gene is named only where the DNA matches it firmly. Some rows have no size entry. The others give once, few or many, or a class for an expanded clone.

size: few
D: -
J: TRBJ1-1
V: TRBV5-5
DNA: TGTGCCAGCAGCTTGCATAGGGCGAACACTGAAGCTTTCTTT
CDR3: CASSLHRANTEAFF

size: many
D: TRBD1
J: TRBJ2-5
V: TRBV4-2
DNA: TGTGCCAGCAGCCCGCCGGGACAGTCAAAAGAGACCCAGTACTTC
CDR3: CASSPPGQSKETQYF

size: few
D: -
J: TRBJ1-2
V: TRBV4-1
DNA: TGCGCCAGCAGCCAAGTTCAGGGGAACTATGGCTACACCTTC
CDR3: CASSQVQGNYGYTF

size: few
D: -
J: TRBJ1-1
V: TRBV2
DNA: TGTGCCAGCAGTGAAGGGAGGGGTAAGAACACTGAAGCTTTCTTT
CDR3: CASSEGRGKNTEAFF

size: many
D: -
J: TRBJ2-7
V: TRBV14
DNA: TGTGCCAGCAGCCGTCTCGATTTCTACGAGCAGTACTTC
CDR3: CASSRLDFYEQYF

size: many
D: -
J: TRBJ1-5
V: TRBV20-1
DNA: TGCAGTGCTAGAGTTACAAGGGATCAGCCCCAGCATTTT
CDR3: CSARVTRDQPQHF

size: -
D: -
J: TRBJ2-1
V: TRBV7-8
DNA: TGTGCCAGCTCGGGGAGCTCCAATGAGCAGTTCTTC
CDR3: CASSGSSNEQFF

size: many
D: -
J: TRBJ1-1
V: TRBV5-1
DNA: TGCGCCAGCAGCTTGAGTGCGACAGTTAACACTGAAGCTTTCTTT
CDR3: CASSLSATVNTEAFF

size: many
D: -
J: TRBJ1-4
V: TRBV21-1
DNA: TGTGCCAGCAGCGCAAGCCCAGCGGAAAAACTGTTTTTT
CDR3: CASSASPAEKLFF

size: many
D: -
J: TRBJ1-5
V: TRBV6-5
DNA: TGTGCCAGCAGTTACCCACCGGGACCCACACAAAGGGGCAATCAGCCCCAGCATTTT
CDR3: CASSYPPGPTQRGNQPQHF

size: many
D: TRBD2
J: TRBJ2-3
V: TRBV24-1
DNA: TGTGCCACCTCGGGAAGCGGGAGGGATACGCAGTATTTT
CDR3: CATSGSGRDTQYF